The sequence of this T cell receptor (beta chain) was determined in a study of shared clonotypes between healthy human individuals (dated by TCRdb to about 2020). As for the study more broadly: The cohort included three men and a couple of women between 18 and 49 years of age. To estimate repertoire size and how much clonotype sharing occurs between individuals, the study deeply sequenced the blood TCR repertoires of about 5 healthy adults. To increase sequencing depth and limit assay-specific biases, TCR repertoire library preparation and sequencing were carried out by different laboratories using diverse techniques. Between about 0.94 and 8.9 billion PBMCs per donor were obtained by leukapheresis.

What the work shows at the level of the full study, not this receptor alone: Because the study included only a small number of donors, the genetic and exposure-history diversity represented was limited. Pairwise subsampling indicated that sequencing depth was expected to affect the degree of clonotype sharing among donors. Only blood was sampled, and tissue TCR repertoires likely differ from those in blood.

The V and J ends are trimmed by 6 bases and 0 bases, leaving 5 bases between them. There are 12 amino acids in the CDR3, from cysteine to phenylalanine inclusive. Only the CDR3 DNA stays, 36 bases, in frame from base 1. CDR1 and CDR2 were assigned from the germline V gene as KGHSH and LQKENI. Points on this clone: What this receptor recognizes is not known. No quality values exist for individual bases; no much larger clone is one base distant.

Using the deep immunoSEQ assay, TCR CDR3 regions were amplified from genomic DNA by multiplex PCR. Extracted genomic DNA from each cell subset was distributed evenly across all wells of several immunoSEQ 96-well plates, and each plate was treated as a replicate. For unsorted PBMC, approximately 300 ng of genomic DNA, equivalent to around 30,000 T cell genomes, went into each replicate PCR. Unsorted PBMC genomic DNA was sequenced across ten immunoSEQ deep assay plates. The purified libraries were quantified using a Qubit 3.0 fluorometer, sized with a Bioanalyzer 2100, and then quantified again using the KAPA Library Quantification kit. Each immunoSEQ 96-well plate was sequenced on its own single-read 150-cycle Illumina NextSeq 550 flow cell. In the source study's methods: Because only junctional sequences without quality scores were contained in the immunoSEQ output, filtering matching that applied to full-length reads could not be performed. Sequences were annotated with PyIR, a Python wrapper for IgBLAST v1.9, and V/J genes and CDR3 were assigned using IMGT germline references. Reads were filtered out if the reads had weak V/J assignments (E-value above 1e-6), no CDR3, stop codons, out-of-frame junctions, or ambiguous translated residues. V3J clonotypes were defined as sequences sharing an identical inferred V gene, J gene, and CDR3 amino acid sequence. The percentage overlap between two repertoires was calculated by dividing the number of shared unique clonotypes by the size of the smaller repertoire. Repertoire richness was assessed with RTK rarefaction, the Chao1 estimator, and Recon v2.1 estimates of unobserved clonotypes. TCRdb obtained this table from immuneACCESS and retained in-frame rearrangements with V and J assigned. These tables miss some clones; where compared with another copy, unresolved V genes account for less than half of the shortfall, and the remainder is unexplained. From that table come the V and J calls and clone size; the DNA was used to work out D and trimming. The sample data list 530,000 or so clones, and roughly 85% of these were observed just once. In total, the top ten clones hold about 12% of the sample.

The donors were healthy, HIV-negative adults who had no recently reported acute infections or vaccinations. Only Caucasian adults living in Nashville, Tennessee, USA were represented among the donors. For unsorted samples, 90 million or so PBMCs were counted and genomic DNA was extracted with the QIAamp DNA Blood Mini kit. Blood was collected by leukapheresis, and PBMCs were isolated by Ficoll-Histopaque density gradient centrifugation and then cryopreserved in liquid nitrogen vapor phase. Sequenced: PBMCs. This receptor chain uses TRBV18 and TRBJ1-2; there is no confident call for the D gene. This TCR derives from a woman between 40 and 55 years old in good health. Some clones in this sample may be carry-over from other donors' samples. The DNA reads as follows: TGTGCCAGCTCCGATACTAACTATGGCTACACCTTC. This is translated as CASSDTNYGYTF.